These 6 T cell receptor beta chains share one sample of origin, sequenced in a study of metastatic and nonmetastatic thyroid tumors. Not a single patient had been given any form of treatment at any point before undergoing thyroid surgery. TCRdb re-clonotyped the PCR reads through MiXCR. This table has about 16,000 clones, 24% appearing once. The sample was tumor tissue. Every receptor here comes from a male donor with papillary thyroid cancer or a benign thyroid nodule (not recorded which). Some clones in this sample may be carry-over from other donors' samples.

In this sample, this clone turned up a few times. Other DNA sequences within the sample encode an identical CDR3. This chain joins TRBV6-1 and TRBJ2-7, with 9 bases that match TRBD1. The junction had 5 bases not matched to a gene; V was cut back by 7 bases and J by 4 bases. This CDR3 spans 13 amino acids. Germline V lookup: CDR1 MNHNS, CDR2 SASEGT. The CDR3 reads CASTGTGSYEQYF. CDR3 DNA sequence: TGTGCCAGCACCGGGACAGGGTCTTACGAGCAGTACTTC.

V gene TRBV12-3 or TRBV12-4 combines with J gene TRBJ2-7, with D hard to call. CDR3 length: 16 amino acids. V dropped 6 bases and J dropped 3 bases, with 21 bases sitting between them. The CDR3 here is CASSPPRRAVFYEQYF. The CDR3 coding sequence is TGTGCCAGCAGCCCCCCTCGCAGAGCCGTATTCTACGAGCAGTACTTC.

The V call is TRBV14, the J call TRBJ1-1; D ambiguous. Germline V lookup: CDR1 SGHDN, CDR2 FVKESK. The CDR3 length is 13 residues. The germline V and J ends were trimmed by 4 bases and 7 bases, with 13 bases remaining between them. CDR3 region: CASSPRPGSEAFF. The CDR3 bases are TGTGCCAGCAGCCCCCGACCGGGAAGTGAAGCTTTCTTT.

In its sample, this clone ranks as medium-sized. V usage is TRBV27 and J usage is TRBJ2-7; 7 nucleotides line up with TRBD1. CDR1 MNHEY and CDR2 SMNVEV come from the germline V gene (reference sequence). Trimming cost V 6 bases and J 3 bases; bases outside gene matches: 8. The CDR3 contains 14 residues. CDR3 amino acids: CASRMGQQLYEQYF. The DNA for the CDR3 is TGTGCCAGCAGGATGGGACAGCAACTCTACGAGCAGTACTTC.

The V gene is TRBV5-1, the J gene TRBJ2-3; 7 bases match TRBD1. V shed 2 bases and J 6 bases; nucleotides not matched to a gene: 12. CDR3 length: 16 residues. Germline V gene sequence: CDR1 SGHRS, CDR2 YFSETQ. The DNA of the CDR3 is TGCGCCAGCAGCTTAGGTCGAGAGGGGGCAGGGGATACGCAGTATTTT. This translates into CASSLGREGAGDTQYF.

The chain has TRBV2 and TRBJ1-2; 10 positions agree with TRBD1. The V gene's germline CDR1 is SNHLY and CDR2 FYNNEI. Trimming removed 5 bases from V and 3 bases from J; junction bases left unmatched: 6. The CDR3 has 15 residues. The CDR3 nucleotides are TGTGCCAGCAGTTCTTCCGGGACAGGGGACTATGGCTACACCTTC. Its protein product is CASSSSGTGDYGYTF.